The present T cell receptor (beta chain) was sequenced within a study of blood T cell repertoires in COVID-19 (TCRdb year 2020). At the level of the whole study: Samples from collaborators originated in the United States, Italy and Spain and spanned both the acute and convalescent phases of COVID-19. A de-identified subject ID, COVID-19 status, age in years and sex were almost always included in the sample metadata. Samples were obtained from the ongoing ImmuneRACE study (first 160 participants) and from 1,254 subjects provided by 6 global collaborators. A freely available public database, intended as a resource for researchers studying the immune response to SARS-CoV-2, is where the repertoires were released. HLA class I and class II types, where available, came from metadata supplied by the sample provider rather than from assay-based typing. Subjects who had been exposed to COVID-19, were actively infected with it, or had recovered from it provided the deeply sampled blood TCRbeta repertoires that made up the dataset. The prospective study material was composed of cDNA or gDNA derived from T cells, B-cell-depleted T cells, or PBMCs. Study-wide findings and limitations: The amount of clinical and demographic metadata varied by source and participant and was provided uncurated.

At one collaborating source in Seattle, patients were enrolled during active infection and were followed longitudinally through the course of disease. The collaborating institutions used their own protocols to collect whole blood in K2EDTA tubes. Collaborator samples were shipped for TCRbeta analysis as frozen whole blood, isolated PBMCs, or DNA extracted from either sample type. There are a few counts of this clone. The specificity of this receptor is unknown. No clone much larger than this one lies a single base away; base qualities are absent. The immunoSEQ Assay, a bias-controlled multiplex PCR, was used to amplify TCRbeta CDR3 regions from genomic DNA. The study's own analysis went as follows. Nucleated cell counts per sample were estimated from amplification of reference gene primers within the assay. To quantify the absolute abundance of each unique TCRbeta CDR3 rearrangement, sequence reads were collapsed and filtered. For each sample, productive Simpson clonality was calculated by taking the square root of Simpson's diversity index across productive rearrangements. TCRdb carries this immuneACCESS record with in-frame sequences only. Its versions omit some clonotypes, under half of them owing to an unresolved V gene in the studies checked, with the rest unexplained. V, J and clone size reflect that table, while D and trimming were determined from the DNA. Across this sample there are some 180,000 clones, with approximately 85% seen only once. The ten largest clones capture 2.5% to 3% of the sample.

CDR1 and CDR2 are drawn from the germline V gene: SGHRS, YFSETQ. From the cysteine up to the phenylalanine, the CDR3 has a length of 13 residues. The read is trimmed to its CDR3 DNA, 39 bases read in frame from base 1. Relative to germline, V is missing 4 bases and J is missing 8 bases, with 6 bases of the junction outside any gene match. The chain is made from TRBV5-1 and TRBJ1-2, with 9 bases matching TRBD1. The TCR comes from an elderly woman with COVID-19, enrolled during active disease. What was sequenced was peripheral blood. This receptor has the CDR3 CASSAWTGDGYTF. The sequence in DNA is TGCGCCAGCAGCGCCTGGACAGGGGACGGCTACACCTTC.